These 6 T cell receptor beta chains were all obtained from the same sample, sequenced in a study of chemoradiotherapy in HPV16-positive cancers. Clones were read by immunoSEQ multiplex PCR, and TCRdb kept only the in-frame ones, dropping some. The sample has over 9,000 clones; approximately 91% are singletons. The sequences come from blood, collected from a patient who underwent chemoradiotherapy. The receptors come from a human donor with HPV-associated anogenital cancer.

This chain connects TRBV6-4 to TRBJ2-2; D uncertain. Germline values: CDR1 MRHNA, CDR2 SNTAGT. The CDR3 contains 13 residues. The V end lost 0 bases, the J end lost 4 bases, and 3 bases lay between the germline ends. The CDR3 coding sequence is TGTGCCAGCAGTGACTCGAGCACCGGGGAGCTGTTTTTT. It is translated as CASSDSSTGELFF.

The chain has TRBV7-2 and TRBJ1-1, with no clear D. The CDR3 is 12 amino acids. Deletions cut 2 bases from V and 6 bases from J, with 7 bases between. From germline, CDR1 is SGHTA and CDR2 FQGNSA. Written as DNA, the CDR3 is TGTGCCAGCAGCTTAAGCAGTCCTGAAGCTTTCTTT. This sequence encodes CASSLSSPEAFF.

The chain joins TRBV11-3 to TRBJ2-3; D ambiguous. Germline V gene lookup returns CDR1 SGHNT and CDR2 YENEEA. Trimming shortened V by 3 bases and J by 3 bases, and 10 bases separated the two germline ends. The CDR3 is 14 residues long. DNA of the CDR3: TGTGCCAGCAGCTTGACCAGGAATACAGATACGCAGTATTTT. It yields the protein CASSLTRNTDTQYF.

CDR3 coding DNA: TGCAGCGTTGAGGGGGACAAACGACCCTACGAGCAGTACTTC. It yields the protein CSVEGDKRPYEQYF. The rearrangement joins TRBV29-1 to TRBJ2-7; D possibly corresponds to TRBD1 (6 bases). The CDR3 is made up of 14 amino acids. The germline CDR1 and CDR2 sequences are SQVTM and ANQGSEA. V lost 3 bases and J lost 2, with 14 bases in between.

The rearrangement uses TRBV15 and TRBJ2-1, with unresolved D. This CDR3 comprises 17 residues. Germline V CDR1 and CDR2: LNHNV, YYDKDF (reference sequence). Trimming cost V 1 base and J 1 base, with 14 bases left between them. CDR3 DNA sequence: TGTGCCACCAGCAGAGCTACCAGTATCGGATCCTACAATGAGCAGTTCTTC. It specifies CATSRATSIGSYNEQFF.

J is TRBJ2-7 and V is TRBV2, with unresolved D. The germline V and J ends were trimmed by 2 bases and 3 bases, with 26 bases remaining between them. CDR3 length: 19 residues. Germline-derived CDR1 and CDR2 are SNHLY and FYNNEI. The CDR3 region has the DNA TGTGCCAGCAGTGAATCTTCTTACAACCGGGTATTTTCGGGCTACGAGCAGTACTTC. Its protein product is CASSESSYNRVFSGYEQYF. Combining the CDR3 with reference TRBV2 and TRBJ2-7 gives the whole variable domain EPEVTQTPSHQVTQMGQEVILRCVPISNHLYFYWYRQILGQKVEFLVSFYNNEISEKSEIFDDQFSVERPDGSNFTLKIRSTKLEDSAMYFCASSESSYNRVFSGYEQYFGPGTRLTVT.